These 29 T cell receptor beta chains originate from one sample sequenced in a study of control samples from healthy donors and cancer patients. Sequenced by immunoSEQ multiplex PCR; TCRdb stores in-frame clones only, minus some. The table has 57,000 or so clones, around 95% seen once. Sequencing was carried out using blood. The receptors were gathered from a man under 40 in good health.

The CDR3 region is CASSYENPSPQHF. Written as DNA, the CDR3 is TGTGCCAGCAGTTACGAAAATCCATCCCCCCAGCATTTT. The chain has TRBV6-6 and TRBJ1-5; D not certain. Germline V lookup: CDR1 MNHNY, CDR2 SVGAGI (reference sequence). V was shortened by 2 bases and J by 10 bases, with 12 bases between the two germline ends. This CDR3 comprises 13 residues.

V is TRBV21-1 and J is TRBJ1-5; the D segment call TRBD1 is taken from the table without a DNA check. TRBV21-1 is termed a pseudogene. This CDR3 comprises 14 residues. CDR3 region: CARNAGGGNQPQHF. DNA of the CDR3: TGTGCCAGGAACGCAGGGGGCGGGAATCAGCCCCAGCATTTT.

The CDR3 DNA follows: TGTGCCTGGAGTGTACTTCCCTCGGGGGGGCATAATCACACCGGGGAGCTGTTTTTT. This codes for CAWSVLPSGGHNHTGELFF. The gene calls are TRBV30 and TRBJ2-2, with TRBD2 matching over 8 bases. CDR3 length equals 19 residues. V trimming: 0 bases; J trimming: 3 bases; junction bases outside the gene matches: 15. The germline CDR1 and CDR2 sequences are GTSNPN and SVGIG (reference sequence). The variable domain in full, completed from reference TRBV30 and TRBJ2-2, reads SQTIHQWPATLVQPVGSPLSLECTVEGTSNPNLYWYRQAAGRGLQLLFYSVGIGQISSEVPQNLSASRPQDRQFILSSKKLLLSDSGFYLCAWSVLPSGGHNHTGELFFGEGSRLTVL.

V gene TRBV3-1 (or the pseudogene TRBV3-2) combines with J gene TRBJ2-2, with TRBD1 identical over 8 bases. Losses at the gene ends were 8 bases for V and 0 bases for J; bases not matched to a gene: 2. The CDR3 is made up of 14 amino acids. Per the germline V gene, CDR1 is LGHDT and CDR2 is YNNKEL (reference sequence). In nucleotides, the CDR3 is TGTGCCAGCCAGACAGGGGCGAACACCGGGGAGCTGTTTTTT. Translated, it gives CASQTGANTGELFF.

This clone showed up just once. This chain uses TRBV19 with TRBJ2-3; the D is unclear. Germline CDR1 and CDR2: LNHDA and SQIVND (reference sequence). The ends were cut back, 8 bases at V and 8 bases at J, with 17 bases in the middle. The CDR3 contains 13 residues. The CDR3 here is CASGTTITGTQYF. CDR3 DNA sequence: TGTGCCAGTGGCACCACCATCACTGGTACGCAGTATTTT. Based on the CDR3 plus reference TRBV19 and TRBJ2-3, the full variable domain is DGGITQSPKYLFRKEGQNVTLSCEQNLNHDAMYWYRQDPGQGLRLIYYSQIVNDFQKGDIAEGYSVSREKKESFPLTVTSAQKNPTAFYLCASGTTITGTQYFGPGTRLTVL.

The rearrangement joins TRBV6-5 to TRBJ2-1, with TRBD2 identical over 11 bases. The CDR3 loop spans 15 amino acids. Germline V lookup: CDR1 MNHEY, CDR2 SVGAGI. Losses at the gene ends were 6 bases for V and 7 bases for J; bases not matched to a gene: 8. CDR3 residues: CASRKTSGIENEQFF. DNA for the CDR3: TGTGCCAGCAGGAAGACTAGCGGGATCGAAAATGAGCAGTTCTTC.

CDR3 bases: TGTGCCACCAGCAGAGACAATCAGCCCCAGCATTTT. This codes for CATSRDNQPQHF. V and J are TRBV15 and TRBJ1-5; D unresolved. The CDR3 loop spans 12 amino acids. Trimming left V 0 bases short and J 3 bases short, with 0 bases between. Germline V lookup: CDR1 LNHNV, CDR2 YYDKDF (reference sequence).

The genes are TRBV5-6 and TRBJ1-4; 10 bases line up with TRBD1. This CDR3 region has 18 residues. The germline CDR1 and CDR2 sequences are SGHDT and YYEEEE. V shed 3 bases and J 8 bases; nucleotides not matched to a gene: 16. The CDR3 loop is CASSSQSKDRGVSEKLFF. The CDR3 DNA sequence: TGTGCCAGCAGCTCTCAATCAAAGGACAGGGGGGTATCGGAAAAACTGTTTTTT.

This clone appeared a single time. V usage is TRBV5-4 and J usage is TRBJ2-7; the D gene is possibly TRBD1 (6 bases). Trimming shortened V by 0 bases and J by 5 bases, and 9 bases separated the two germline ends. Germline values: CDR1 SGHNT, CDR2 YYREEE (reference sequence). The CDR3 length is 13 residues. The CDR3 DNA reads TGTGCCAGCAGCTTGGAGGCAGGGGACGAGCAGTACTTC. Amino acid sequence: CASSLEAGDEQYF.

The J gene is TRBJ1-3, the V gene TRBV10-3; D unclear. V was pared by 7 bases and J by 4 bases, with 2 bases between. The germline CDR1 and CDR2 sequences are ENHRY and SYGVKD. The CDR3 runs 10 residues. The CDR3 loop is CAIKGNTIYF. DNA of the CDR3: TGTGCCATCAAAGGAAACACCATATATTTT.

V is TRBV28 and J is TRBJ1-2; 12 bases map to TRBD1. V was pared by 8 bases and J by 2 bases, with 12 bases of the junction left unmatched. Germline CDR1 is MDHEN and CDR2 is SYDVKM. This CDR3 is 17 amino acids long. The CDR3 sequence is CASGGTGGAPGNYGYTF. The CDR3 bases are TGTGCCAGCGGCGGGACAGGGGGCGCGCCCGGGAACTATGGCTACACCTTC.

Here the CDR3 reads CASSLGDSRGKLFF. The CDR3, as DNA: TGTGCCAGCAGTCTCGGGGACTCGAGGGGAAAACTGTTTTTT. The V call is TRBV6-5, the J call TRBJ1-4, with D tentatively TRBD1 (5 bases). V shed 5 bases and J shed 10 bases, with 17 bases lying between them. This CDR3 is 14 amino acids long. Looked up from germline, CDR1 is MNHEY and CDR2 is SVGAGI.

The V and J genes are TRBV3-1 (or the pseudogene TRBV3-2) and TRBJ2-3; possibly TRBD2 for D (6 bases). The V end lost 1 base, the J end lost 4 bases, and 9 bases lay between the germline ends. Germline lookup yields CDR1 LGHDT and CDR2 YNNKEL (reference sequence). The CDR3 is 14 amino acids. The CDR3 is CASSQGGVPDTQYF. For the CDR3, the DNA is TGTGCCAGCAGCCAAGGGGGGGTTCCAGATACGCAGTATTTT.

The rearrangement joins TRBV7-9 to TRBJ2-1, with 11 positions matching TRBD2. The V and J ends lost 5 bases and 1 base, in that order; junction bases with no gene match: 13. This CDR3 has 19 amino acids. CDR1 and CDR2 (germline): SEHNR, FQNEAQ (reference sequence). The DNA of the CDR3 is TGTGCCAGCAGCCTCCTGACTAGCGGGAAGTTAAGGTCCTACAATGAGCAGTTCTTC. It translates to CASSLLTSGKLRSYNEQFF.

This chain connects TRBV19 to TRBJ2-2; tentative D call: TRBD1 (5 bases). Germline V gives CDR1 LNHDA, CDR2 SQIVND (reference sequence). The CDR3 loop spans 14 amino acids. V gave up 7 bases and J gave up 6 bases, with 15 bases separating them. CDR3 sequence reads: CASTNGRGSGELFF. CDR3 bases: TGTGCCAGTACCAACGGAAGGGGATCCGGGGAGCTGTTTTTT.

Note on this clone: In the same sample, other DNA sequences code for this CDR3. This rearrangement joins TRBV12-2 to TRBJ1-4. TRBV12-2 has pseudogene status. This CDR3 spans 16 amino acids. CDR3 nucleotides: TGTGCAAGTCGCTTAGAAGGAGAGGGGCGGGGGGAAAAACTGTTTTTT. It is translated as CASRLEGEGRGEKLFF.

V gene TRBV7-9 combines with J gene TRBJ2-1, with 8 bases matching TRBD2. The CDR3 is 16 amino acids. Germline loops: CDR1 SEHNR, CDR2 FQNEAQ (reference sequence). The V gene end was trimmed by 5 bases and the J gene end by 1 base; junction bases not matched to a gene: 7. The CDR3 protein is CASSLMSGRSYNEQFF. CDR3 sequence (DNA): TGTGCCAGCAGCCTAATGAGCGGGAGATCCTACAATGAGCAGTTCTTC.

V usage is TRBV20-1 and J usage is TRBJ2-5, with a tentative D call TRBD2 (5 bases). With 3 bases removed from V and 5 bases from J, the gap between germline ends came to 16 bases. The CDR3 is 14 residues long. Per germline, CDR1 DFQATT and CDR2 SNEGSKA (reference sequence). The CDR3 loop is CSASGLLGTETQYF. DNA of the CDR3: TGCAGTGCTAGTGGACTTCTAGGAACCGAGACCCAGTACTTC.

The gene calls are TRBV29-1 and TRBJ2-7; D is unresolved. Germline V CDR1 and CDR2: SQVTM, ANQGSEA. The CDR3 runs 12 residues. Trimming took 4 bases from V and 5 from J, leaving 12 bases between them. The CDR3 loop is CSVVARRDEQYF. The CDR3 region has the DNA TGCAGCGTTGTTGCCCGGCGAGACGAGCAGTACTTC.

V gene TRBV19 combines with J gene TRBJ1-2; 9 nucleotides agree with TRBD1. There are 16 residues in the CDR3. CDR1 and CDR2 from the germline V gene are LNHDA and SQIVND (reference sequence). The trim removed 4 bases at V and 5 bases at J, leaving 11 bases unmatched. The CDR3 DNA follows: TGTGCCAGTAGTACAGAGGGACAGGGAAGGTGGTATGGCTACACCTTC. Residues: CASSTEGQGRWYGYTF.

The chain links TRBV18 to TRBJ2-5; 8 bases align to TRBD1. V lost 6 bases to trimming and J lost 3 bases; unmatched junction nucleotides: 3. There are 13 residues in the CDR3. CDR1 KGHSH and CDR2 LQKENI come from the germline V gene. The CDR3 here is CASSPTGEETQYF. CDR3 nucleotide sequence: TGTGCCAGCTCTCCGACAGGGGAAGAGACCCAGTACTTC.

The CDR3: CASSQRGSYEQYF. The CDR3 region has the DNA TGTGCCAGCAGCCAAAGGGGTAGCTACGAGCAGTACTTC. This chain connects TRBV3-1 (or the pseudogene TRBV3-2) to TRBJ2-7; TRBD1 is a possible D gene (5 bases). This CDR3 is built from 13 residues. Germline V gene sequence: CDR1 LGHDT, CDR2 YNNKEL (reference sequence). V was trimmed by 2 bases and J by 3 bases, leaving 8 bases between them.

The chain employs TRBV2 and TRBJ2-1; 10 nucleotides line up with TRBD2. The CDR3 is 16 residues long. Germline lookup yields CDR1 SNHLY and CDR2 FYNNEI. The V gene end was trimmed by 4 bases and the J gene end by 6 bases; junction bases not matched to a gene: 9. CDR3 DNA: TGTGCCAGCAGTGCAACGAGCGGGAGGGAAGGCAATGAGCAGTTCTTC. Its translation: CASSATSGREGNEQFF.

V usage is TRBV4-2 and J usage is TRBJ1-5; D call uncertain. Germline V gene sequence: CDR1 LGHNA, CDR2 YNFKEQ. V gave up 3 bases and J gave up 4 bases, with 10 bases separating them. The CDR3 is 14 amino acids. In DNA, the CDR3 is TGTGCCAGCAGCCAGGAGACCGGTAATCAGCCCCAGCATTTT. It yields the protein CASSQETGNQPQHF.

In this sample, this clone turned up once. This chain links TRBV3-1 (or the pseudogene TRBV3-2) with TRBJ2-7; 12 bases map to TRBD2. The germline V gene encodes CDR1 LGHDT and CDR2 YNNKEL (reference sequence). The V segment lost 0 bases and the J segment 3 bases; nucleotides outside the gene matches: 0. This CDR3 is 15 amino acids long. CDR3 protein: CASSQELAGGYEQYF. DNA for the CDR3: TGTGCCAGCAGCCAAGAACTAGCGGGAGGCTACGAGCAGTACTTC.

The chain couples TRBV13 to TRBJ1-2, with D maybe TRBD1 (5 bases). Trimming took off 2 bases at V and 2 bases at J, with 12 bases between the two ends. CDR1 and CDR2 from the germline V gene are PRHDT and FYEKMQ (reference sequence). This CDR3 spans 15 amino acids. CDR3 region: CASSLKGSLNYGYTF. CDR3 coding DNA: TGTGCCAGCAGCTTAAAGGGGAGCTTGAACTATGGCTACACCTTC.

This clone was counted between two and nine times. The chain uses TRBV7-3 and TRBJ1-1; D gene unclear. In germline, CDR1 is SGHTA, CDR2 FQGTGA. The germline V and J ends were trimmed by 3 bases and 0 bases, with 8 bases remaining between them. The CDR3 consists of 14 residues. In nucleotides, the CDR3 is TGTGCCAGCAGCTTGAACAGCATGAACACTGAAGCTTTCTTT. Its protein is CASSLNSMNTEAFF.

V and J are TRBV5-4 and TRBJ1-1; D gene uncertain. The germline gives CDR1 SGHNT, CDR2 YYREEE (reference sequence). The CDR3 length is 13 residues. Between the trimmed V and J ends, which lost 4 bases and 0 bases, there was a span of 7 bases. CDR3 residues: CASSVDLNTEAFF. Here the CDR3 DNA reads TGTGCCAGCAGCGTCGATCTGAACACTGAAGCTTTCTTT.

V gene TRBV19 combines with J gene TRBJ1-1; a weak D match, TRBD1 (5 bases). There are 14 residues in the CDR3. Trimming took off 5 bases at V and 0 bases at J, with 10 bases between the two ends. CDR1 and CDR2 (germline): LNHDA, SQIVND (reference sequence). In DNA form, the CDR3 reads TGTGCCAGTAGTGTGACGGGACTGAACACTGAAGCTTTCTTT. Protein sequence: CASSVTGLNTEAFF.